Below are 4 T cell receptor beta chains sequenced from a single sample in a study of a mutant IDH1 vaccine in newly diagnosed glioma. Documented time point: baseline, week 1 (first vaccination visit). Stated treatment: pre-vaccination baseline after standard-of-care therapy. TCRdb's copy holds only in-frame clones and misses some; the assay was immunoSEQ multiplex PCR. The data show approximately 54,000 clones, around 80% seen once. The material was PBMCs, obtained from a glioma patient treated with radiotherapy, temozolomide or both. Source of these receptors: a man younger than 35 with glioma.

The CDR3 nucleotides are TGTGCCAGCATCACGAGGTGGGAGTGTCGCCCTGGGAATGAGCAGTTCTTC. Protein sequence: CASITRWECRPGNEQFF. The chain has TRBV5-4 and TRBJ2-1; possible D gene TRBD2, 5 bases. Trimming took off 6 bases at V and 7 bases at J, with 26 bases between the two ends. The CDR3 consists of 17 residues. From germline, CDR1 is SGHNT and CDR2 YYREEE (reference sequence).

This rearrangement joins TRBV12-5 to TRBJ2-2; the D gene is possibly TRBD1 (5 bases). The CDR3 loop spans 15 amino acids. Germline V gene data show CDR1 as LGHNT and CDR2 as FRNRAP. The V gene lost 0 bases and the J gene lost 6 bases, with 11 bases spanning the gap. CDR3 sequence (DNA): TGTGCTAGTGGTTTGGTAATAGGGGCGCCCGGGGAGCTGTTTTTT. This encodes CASGLVIGAPGELFF.

CDR3 DNA: TGCGCCAGCAGCTGGGGAGGCCGCTACTATGGCTACACCTTC. It translates to CASSWGGRYYGYTF. The rearrangement links TRBV5-1 to TRBJ1-2; D unresolved. The V gene lost 3 bases and the J gene lost 3 bases, with 12 bases spanning the gap. This CDR3 contains 14 residues. Germline V gene lookup returns CDR1 SGHRS and CDR2 YFSETQ.

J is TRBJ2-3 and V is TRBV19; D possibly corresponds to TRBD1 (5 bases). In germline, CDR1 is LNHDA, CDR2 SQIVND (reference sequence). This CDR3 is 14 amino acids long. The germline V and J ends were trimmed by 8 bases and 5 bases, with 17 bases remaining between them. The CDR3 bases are TGTGCCAGTTTCTCAGGGATCGAGATAGATACGCAGTATTTT. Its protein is CASFSGIEIDTQYF.